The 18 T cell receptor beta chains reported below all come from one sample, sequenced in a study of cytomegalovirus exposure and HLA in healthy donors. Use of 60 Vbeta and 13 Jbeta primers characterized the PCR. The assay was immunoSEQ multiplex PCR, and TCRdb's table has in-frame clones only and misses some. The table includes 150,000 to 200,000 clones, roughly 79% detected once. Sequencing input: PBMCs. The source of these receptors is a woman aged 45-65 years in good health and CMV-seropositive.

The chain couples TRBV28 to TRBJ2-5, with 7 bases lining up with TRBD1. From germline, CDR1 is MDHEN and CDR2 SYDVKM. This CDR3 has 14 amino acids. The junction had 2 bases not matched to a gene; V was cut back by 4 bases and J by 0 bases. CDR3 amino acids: CASSWTGYQETQYF. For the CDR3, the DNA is TGTGCCAGCAGTTGGACAGGATACCAAGAGACCCAGTACTTC.

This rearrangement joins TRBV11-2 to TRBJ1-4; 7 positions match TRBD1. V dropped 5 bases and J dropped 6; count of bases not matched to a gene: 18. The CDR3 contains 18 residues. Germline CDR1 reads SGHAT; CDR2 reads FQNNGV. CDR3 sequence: CASSRALKLGGEDEKLFF. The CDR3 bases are TGTGCCAGCAGCCGAGCCCTGAAGTTAGGGGGCGAGGATGAAAAACTGTTTTTT.

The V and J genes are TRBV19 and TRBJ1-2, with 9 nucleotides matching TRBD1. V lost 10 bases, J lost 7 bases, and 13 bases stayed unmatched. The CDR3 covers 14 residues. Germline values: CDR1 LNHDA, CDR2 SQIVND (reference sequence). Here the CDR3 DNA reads TGTGCCACACACCCGGGACAGGGATCGACTGGCTACACCTTC. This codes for CATHPGQGSTGYTF.

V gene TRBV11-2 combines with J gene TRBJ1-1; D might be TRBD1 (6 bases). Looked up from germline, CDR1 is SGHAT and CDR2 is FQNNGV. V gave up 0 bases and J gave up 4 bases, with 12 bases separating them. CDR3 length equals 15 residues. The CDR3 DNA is TGTGCCAGCAGCTTAGATGGACAGACCGCCACTGAAGCTTTCTTT. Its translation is CASSLDGQTATEAFF. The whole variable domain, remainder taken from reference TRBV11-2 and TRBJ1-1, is EAGVAQSPRYKIIEKRQSVAFWCNPISGHATLYWYQQILGQGPKLLIQFQNNGVVDDSQLPKDRFSAERLKGVDSTLKIQPAKLEDSAVYLCASSLDGQTATEAFFGQGTRLTVV.

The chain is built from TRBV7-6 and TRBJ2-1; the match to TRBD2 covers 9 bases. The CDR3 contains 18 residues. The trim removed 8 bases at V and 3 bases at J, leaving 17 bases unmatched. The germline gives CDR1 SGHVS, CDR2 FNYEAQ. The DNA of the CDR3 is TGTGCCAGCGAAGGATGGCGGGAGGGCCAGTTTTGCTACAATGAGCAGTTCTTC. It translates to CASEGWREGQFCYNEQFF.

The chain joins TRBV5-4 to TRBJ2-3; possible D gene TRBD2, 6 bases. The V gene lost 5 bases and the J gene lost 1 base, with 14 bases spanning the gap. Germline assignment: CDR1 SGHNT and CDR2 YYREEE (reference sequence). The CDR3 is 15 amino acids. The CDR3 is CASSVAGGGTDTQYF. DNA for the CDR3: TGTGCCAGCAGTGTGGCCGGCGGGGGCACAGATACGCAGTATTTT.

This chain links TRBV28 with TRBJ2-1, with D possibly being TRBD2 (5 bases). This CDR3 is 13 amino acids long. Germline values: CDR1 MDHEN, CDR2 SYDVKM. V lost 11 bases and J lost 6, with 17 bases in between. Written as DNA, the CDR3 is TGTGCCCTCAAACCGGGGAGTGGCAATGAGCAGTTCTTC. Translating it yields CALKPGSGNEQFF.

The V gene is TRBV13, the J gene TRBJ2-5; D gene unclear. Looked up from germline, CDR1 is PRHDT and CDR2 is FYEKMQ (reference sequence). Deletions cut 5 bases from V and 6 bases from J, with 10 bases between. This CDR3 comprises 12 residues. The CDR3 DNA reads TGTGCCAGCAGCGACTCCGAGAAGACCCAGTACTTC. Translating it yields CASSDSEKTQYF.

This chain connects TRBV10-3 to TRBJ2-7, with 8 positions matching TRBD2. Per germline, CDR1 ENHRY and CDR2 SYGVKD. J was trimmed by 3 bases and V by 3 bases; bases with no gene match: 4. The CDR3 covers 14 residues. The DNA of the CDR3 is TGTGCCATCAGTGAACAAGCGGGGGTCTACGAGCAGTACTTC. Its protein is CAISEQAGVYEQYF.

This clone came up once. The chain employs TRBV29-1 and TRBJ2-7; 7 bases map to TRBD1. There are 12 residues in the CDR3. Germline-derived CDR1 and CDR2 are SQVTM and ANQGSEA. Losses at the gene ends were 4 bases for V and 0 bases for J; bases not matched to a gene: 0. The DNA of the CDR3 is TGCAGCGTTGGGGACAGCTCCTACGAGCAGTACTTC. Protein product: CSVGDSSYEQYF.

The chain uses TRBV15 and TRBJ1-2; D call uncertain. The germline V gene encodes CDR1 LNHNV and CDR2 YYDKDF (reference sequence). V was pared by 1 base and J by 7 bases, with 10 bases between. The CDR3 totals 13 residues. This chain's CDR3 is CATSRGERVGYTF. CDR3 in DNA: TGTGCCACCAGCAGAGGAGAGAGGGTTGGCTACACCTTC.

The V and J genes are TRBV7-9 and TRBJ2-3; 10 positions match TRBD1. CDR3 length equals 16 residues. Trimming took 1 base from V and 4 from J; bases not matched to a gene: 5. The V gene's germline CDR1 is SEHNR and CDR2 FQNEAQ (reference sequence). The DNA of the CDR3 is TGTGCCAGCAGCTTAGTGACAGGGGGCTGGGCAGATACGCAGTATTTT. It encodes CASSLVTGGWADTQYF.

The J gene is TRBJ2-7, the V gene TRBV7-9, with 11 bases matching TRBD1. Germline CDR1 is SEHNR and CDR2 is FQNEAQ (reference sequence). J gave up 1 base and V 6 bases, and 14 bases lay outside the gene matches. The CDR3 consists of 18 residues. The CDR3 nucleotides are TGTGCCAGCAGAGCGGGACAGGGGGTCGGCCCAATTTCCTACGAGCAGTACTTC. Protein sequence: CASRAGQGVGPISYEQYF.

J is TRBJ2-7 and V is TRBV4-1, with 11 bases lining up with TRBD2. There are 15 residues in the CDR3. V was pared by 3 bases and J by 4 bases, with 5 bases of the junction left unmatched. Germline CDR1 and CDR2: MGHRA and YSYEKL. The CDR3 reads CASSHLAGGQYEQYV. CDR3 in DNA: TGCGCCAGCAGCCACCTAGCGGGGGGACAATACGAGCAGTACGTC.

CDR3 loop: CASSLGGNYEQYF. Here the CDR3 DNA reads TGTGCCAGCAGCTTGGGAGGGAACTACGAGCAGTACTTC. The chain uses TRBV28 and TRBJ2-7, with 7 bases lining up with TRBD2. Germline V CDR1 and CDR2: MDHEN, SYDVKM. Losses at the gene ends were 6 bases for V and 3 bases for J; bases not matched to a gene: 5. The CDR3 is 13 amino acids.

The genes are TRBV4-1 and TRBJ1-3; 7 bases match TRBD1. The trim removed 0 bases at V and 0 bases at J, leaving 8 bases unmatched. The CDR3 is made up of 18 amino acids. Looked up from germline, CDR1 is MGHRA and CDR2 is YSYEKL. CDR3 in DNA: TGCGCCAGCAGCCAAGATGACAGGGCTGGGGTCTCTGGAAACACCATATATTTT. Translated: CASSQDDRAGVSGNTIYF.

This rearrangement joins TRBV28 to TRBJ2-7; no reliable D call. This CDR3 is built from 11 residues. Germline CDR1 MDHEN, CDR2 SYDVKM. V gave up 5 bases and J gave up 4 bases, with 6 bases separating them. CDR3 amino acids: CASSLQYEQYF. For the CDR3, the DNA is TGTGCCAGCAGTCTCCAGTACGAGCAGTACTTC.

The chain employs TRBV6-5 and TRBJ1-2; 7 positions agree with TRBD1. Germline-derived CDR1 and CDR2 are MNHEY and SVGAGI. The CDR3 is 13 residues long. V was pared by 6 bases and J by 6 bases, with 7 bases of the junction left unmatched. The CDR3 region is CASSLRQGHGYTF. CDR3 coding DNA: TGTGCCAGCAGCCTGAGACAGGGCCATGGCTACACCTTC.